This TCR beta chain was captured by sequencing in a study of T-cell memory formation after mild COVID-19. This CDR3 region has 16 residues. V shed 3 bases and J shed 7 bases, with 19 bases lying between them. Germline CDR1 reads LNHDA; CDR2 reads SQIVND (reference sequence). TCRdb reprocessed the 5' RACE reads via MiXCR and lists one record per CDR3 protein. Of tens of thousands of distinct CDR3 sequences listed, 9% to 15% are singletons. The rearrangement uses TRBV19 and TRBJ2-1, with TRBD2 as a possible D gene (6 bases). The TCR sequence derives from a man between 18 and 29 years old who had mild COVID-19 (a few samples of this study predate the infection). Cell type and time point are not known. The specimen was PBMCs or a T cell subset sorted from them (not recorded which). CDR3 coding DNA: TGTGCCAGTAGTATGAGGGACTGGAGGTATCGGAATGAGCAGTTCTTC. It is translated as CASSMRDWRYRNEQFF. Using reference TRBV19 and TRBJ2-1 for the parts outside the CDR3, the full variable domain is DGGITQSPKYLFRKEGQNVTLSCEQNLNHDAMYWYRQDPGQGLRLIYYSQIVNDFQKGDIAEGYSVSREKKESFPLTVTSAQKNPTAFYLCASSMRDWRYRNEQFFGPGTRLTVL.